The following is a TCR beta chain sequence with its context. With 3 bases removed from V and 11 bases from J, the gap between germline ends came to 19 bases. This CDR3 has 14 amino acids. Germline V gives CDR1 LGHNA, CDR2 YNFKEQ. Participant ages covered roughly 18 to 89 years across around 22 US areas. Self-reported history from a screening survey and questionnaire set each donor's cohort. In Cohort 3, a recovered donor had either two negative PCRs, clearance, or symptom resolution. The record originates from a study of blood T cell repertoires in COVID-19. Original methodology: Amplification of reference gene primers provided the estimated nucleated cell counts. This table comes from immunoSEQ multiplex PCR, and its TCRdb copy is limited to in-frame clones, with some not included. V and J calls and clone size are those listed in that table; D and trimming were worked out from the DNA. This sample has about 220,000 clones, with 70% to 85% found just once.

Sequenced: PBMCs or T cells enriched from blood (not recorded which). V and J are TRBV4-2 and TRBJ1-1; a weak D match, TRBD1 (6 bases). The clonotype originates from a woman in her sixties or seventies who had recovered from COVID-19. The DNA of the CDR3 is TGTGCCAGCAGCCAGGGGGCCGACAGGCCAGAGGCTTTCTTT. This codes for CASSQGADRPEAFF.